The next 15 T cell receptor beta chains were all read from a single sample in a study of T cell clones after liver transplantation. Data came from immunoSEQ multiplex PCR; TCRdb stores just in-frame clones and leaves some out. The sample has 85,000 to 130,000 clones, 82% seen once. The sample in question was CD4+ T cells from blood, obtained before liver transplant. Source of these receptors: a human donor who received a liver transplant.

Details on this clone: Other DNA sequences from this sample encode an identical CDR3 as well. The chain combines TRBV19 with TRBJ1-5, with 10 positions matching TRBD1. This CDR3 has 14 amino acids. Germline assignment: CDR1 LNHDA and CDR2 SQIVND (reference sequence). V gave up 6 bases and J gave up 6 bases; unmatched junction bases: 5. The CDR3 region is CASSPGQGSQPQHF. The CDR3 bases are TGTGCCAGTAGCCCGGGACAGGGGTCTCAGCCCCAGCATTTT.

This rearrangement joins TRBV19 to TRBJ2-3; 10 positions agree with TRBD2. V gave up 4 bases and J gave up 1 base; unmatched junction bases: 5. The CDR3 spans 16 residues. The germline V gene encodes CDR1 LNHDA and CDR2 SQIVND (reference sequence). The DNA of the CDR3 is TGTGCCAGTAGTAGGCTAGCGGGAGTGGGCACAGATACGCAGTATTTT. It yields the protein CASSRLAGVGTDTQYF.

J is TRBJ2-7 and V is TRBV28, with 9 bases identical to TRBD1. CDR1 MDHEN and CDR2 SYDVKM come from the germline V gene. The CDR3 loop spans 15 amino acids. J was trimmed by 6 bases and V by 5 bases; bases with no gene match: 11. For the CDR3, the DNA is TGTGCCAGCAGTCCCCGGGGGACAGGGCTTAGCGAGCAGTACTTC. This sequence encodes CASSPRGTGLSEQYF.

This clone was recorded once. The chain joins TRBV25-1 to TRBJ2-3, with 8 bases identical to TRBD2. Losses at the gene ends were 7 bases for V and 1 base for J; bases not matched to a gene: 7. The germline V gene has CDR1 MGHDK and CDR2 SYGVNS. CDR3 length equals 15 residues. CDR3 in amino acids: CASMGLAGRTDTQYF. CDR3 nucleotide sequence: TGTGCCAGCATGGGGCTAGCGGGCCGCACAGATACGCAGTATTTT.

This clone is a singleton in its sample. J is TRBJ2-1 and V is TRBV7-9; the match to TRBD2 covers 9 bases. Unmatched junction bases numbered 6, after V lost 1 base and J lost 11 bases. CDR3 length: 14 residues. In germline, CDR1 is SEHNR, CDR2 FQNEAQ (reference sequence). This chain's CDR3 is CASSLGSSGTQQFF. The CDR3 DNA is TGTGCCAGCAGCTTAGGTTCTAGCGGGACTCAGCAGTTCTTC.

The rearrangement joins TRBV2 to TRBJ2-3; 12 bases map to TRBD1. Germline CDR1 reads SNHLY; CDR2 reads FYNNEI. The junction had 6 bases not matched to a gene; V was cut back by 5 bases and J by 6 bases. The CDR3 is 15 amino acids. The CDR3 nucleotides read TGTGCCAGCAGTAGGGACAGGGGGCCTCCTGATACGCAGTATTTT. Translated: CASSRDRGPPDTQYF.

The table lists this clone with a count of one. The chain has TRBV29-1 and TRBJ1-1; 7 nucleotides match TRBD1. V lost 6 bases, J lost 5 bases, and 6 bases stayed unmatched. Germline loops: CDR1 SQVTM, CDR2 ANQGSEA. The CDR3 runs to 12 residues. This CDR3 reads CSVSRGRTEAFF. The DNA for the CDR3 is TGCAGCGTAAGCAGGGGGAGGACTGAAGCTTTCTTT.

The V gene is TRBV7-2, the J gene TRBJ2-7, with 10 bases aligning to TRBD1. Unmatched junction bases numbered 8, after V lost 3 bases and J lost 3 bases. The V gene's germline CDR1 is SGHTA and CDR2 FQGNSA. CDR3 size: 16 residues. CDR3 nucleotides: TGTGCCAGCAGCTTCGGTCCCGGGACAGGGGTCTACGAGCAGTACTTC. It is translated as CASSFGPGTGVYEQYF.

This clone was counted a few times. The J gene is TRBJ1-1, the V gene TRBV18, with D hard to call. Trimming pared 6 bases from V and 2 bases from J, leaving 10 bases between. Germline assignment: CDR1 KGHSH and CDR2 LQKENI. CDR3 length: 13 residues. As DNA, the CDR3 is TGTGCCAGCTCCCCGACAAAAAACACTGAAGCTTTCTTT. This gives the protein CASSPTKNTEAFF.

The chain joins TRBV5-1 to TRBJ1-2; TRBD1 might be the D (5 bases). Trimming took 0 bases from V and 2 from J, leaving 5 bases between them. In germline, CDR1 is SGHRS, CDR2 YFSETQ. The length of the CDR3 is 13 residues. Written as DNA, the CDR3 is TGCGCCAGCAGCTTGGGACAGAACTATGGCTACACCTTC. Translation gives CASSLGQNYGYTF.

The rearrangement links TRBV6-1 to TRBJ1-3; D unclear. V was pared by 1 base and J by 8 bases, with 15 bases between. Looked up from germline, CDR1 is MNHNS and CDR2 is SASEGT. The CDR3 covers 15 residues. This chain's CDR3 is CASSEGVNEVHTIYF. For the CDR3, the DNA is TGTGCCAGCAGTGAAGGGGTGAACGAGGTCCACACCATATATTTT.

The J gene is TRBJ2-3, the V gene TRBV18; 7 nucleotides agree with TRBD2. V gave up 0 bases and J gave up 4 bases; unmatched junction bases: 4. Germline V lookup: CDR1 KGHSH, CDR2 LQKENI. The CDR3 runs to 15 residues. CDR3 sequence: CASSPPEGRADTQYF. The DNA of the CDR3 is TGTGCCAGCTCACCACCGGAGGGGAGGGCAGATACGCAGTATTTT.

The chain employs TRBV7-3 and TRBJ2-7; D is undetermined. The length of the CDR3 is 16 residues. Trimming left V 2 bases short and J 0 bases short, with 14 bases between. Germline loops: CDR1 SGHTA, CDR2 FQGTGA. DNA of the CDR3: TGTGCCAGCAGCTTATGGCCCGAAAGTAGCTCCTACGAGCAGTACTTC. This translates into CASSLWPESSSYEQYF.

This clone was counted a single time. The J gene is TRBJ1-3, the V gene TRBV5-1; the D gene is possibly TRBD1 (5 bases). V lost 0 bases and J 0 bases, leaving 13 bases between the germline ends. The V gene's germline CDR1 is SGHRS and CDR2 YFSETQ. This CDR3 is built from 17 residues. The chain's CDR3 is CASSLDRGVLSGNTIYF. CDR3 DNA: TGCGCCAGCAGCTTGGATCGGGGGGTCCTCTCTGGAAACACCATATATTTT.

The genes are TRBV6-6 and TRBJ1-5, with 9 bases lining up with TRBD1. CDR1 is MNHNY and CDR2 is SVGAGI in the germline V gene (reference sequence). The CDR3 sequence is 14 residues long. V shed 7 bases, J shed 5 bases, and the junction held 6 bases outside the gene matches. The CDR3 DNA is TGTGCCAGCATCTCCGGACAGGGGCATCAGCCCCAGCATTTT. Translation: CASISGQGHQPQHF.